What follows are 3 T cell receptor beta chains derived from one specimen sequenced in a study of CD8+ T cells in alopecia areata. Reverse transcribed after extraction, RNA yielded cDNA as the sequencing template. Libraries were prepared by immunoSEQ multiplex PCR; TCRdb keeps only in-frame clonotypes and omits some of them. The data contain around 100,000 clones, roughly two fifths of them singletons. The specimen was CD4+ T cells sorted from blood. All receptors come from a human donor with alopecia areata.

This chain links TRBV27 with TRBJ1-2, with D uncertain. Trimming cost V 0 bases and J 2 bases, with 10 bases left between them. The CDR3 has 15 residues. CDR1 and CDR2 from the germline V gene are MNHEY and SMNVEV (reference sequence). CDR3 nucleotides: TGTGCCAGCAGTTTATCTCGTCACCAAAACTATGGCTACACCTTC. This gives the protein CASSLSRHQNYGYTF.

The chain links TRBV7-2 to TRBJ1-4; TRBD1 matches at 7 bases. Germline loops: CDR1 SGHTA, CDR2 FQGNSA. V was clipped by 5 bases and J by 7 bases; unmatched bases: 7. The CDR3 totals 14 residues. The CDR3 reads CASSQRNRGEKLFF. The CDR3, as DNA: TGTGCCAGCAGCCAACGTAACAGGGGTGAAAAACTGTTTTTT.

The CDR3 sequence is CAWSLSGLATGELFF. The CDR3 DNA reads TGTGCCTGGAGCTTAAGTGGACTAGCAACCGGGGAGCTGTTTTTT. The chain couples TRBV30 to TRBJ2-2; 8 bases align to TRBD2. The V gene's germline CDR1 is GTSNPN and CDR2 SVGIG (reference sequence). The junction had 8 bases not matched to a gene; V was cut back by 3 bases and J by 5 bases. CDR3 size: 15 residues.